The clone carrying this TCR beta chain was found once. The entry originates in a study of blood T cell repertoires in COVID-19. Across the whole study: Sites across the United States, Italy and Spain contributed samples from acute and convalescent COVID-19. PBMCs, B-cell-depleted T cells, or T cells were the source of the cDNA or gDNA that made up the material.

V lost 4 bases, J lost 4 bases, and 10 bases lay in between. The CDR3 length is 13 residues. The germline gives CDR1 LNHDA, CDR2 SQIVND (reference sequence). In the original analysis: Reference gene primer amplification gave estimated nucleated cell counts. Produced via immunoSEQ multiplex PCR; TCRdb's table is partial and in-frame only. Clone size and V and J calls were adopted from that table, with D and trimming inferred from the DNA. The sample consists of around 500,000 clones, roughly 88% of them appearing once. The V and J genes are TRBV19 and TRBJ1-1; D is unclear. Sequencing input: peripheral blood. This TCR was sampled from a human donor in a cohort sampled during active COVID-19. As DNA, the CDR3 is TGTGCCAGTAGTAGGGCGGGAGGCACTGAAGCTTTCTTT. Protein sequence: CASSRAGGTEAFF.